These 7 T cell receptor beta chains came from one sample sequenced in a study of blood T cells in healthy people across ages. Through a sample-barcoded 5' primer and a J-beta primer mix, a second PCR was run for 7 to 11 cycles. TCRdb reanalysed the 5' RACE reads using MiXCR and keeps one entry per CDR3 protein. The table includes 630,000 or so distinct CDR3 sequences, roughly 32% detected once. Sequenced sample: blood. The receptors shown here come from a woman at least 80 years old in good health.

This clonotype was detected many times. This rearrangement joins TRBV5-8 to TRBJ2-1; D tentatively fits TRBD1 or TRBD2 (5 bases each). Trimming cost V 0 bases and J 5 bases, with 12 bases left between them. The V gene's germline CDR1 is SGHTS and CDR2 YDEGEE. CDR3 size: 15 residues. In nucleotides, the CDR3 is TGTGCCAGCAGCTTGGCAGGGAGATTCGACAATGAGCAGTTCTTC. Translating it yields CASSLAGRFDNEQFF. Filled out from reference TRBV5-8 and TRBJ2-1, the complete variable domain reads EAGVTQSPTHLIKTRGQQATLRCSPISGHTSVYWYQQALGLGLQFLLWYDEGEERNRGNFPPRFSGRQFPNYSSELNVNALELEDSALYLCASSLAGRFDNEQFFGPGTRLTVL.

The chain employs TRBV7-2 and TRBJ2-4, with a weak D call TRBD2 (6 bases). Deletions cut 5 bases from V and 3 bases from J, with 14 bases between. Germline CDR1 reads SGHTA; CDR2 reads FQGNSA. This CDR3 region has 15 residues. CDR3 loop: CASSLPRRGKNIQYF. The CDR3 DNA sequence: TGTGCCAGCAGCCTACCCCGGAGGGGCAAAAACATTCAGTACTTC. Full variable domain (missing parts from reference TRBV7-2 and TRBJ2-4): GAGVSQSPSNKVTEKGKDVELRCDPISGHTALYWYRQSLGQGLEFLIYFQGNSAPDKSGLPSDRFSAERTGGSVSTLTIQRTQQEDSAVYLCASSLPRRGKNIQYFGAGTRLSVL.

This clonotype was counted between two and nine times. The rearrangement uses TRBV20-1 and TRBJ1-6, with 7 bases fitting TRBD1. J lost 7 bases, V lost 5 bases, and 8 bases had no gene match. CDR1 DFQATT and CDR2 SNEGSKA come from the germline V gene (reference sequence). The CDR3 length is 14 residues. CDR3 sequence (DNA): TGCAGTGCTTTAGGGTGGGACAGCAATTCACCCCTCCACTTT. Translating it yields CSALGWDSNSPLHF.

On this clonotype: The junction differs from germline at one of its ends, possibly a read error. CDR3 DNA sequence: TGTGCCAGCAGTCACCGGACAGGGAGCTCCTATAATTCACCCCTCTACTTC. Translation: CASSHRTGSSYNSPLYF. The rearrangement links TRBV12-3 or TRBV12-4 to TRBJ1-6, with 8 bases identical to TRBD1. CDR3 length: 17 residues.

This clonotype has only a few counts. This could be a read error, since a much larger clone is one nucleotide away. CDR3 DNA sequence: TGCGCCAGCAGCTGGGCCTCGTTGAACACTGAAGCTTTCTTT. Protein product: CASSWASLNTEAFF. The J gene is TRBJ1-1, the V gene TRBV5-1, with D hard to call. This CDR3 is built from 14 residues. Per germline, CDR1 SGHRS and CDR2 YFSETQ. V was shortened by 3 bases and J by 0 bases, with 9 bases between the two germline ends.

There are many counts of this clonotype. The chain carries TRBV5-6 and TRBJ1-2, with TRBD1 as a possible D gene (5 bases). Germline V gene sequence: CDR1 SGHDT, CDR2 YYEEEE. V was clipped by 4 bases and J by 0 bases, with 16 bases between them. This CDR3 is built from 16 residues. The CDR3 sequence: CASSPAGGSSNYGYTF. The CDR3 nucleotides read TGTGCCAGCAGCCCCGCGGGGGGGAGTTCTAACTATGGCTACACCTTC. Full variable domain (rest looked up from reference TRBV5-6 and TRBJ1-2): DAGVTQSPTHLIKTRGQQVTLRCSPKSGHDTVSWYQQALGQGPQFIFQYYEEEERQRGNFPDRFSGHQFPNYSSELNVNALLLGDSALYLCASSPAGGSSNYGYTFGSGTRLTVV.

This clonotype was observed many times. The chain couples TRBV11-2 to TRBJ2-5; D may be TRBD1 (6 bases). CDR1 is SGHAT and CDR2 is FQNNGV in the germline V gene. There are 15 residues in the CDR3. The V and J ends lost 5 bases and 5 bases respectively, with 18 bases between them. Here the CDR3 DNA reads TGTGCCAGCAGCCAGATGGGGGCCGCCGGGGAGACCCAGTACTTC. This encodes CASSQMGAAGETQYF.